These 22 T cell receptor beta chains originate from one sample sequenced in a study of T cells in Graves' hyperthyroidism and ophthalmopathy. Amplified TCR beta CDR3 regions derived from RNA transcripts. The study used the HTBI primer set for a first-round RT-PCR of the TCR CDR3. TCRdb called the multiplex PCR reads again in MiXCR, with one record for every CDR3 protein. The sample lists roughly 96,000 distinct CDR3 sequences; around 50% were seen once. The source material was blood. The receptors were sampled from a woman between 40 and 55 years old with Graves' hyperthyroidism.

A few counts support this clonotype. This rearrangement joins TRBV7-2 to TRBJ2-3; a weak D match, TRBD2 (5 bases). Trimming stripped 4 bases from V and 6 bases from J, with 8 bases between. Germline CDR1 SGHTA, CDR2 FQGNSA. The CDR3 is 12 residues long. The CDR3 protein is CASSWLADTQYF. The CDR3 region has the DNA TGTGCCAGCAGCTGGTTAGCGGATACGCAGTATTTT.

The CDR3 reads CASSELAGGLETQYF. The CDR3 region has the DNA TGTGCCAGCAGTGAACTAGCGGGAGGGCTAGAGACCCAGTACTTC. This rearrangement joins TRBV2 to TRBJ2-5; 12 bases are shared with TRBD2. CDR1 and CDR2 from the germline V gene are SNHLY and FYNNEI. CDR3 size: 15 residues. V lost 2 bases and J lost 4; bases outside the gene matches: 2.

CDR3 nucleotides: TGCGCCAGCAGCTTGGAGGGTGGGACCAACTACGAGCAGTACTTC. It encodes CASSLEGGTNYEQYF. J is TRBJ2-7 and V is TRBV5-1; D is possibly TRBD1 or TRBD2 (5 bases each). The CDR3 totals 15 residues. Germline V CDR1 and CDR2: SGHRS, YFSETQ. The V end was cut by 0 bases, the J end by 3 bases, with 13 bases between.

This clonotype was found a few times. Given a much more abundant clone one base away, this may be a read error. The chain carries TRBV6-1 and TRBJ1-5, with 7 bases identical to TRBD1. This CDR3 region has 14 residues. Germline CDR1 is MNHNS and CDR2 is SASEGT. The CDR3 DNA is TGTGCCAACAGTTGGACAGGATTTAATCAGCCCCAGCATTTT. It translates to CANSWTGFNQPQHF.

This chain uses TRBV20-1 with TRBJ1-5; D ambiguous. V gave up 0 bases and J gave up 8 bases, with 2 bases separating them. Germline CDR1 reads DFQATT; CDR2 reads SNEGSKA (reference sequence). This CDR3 region has 10 residues. The DNA of the CDR3 is TGCAGTGCTAGAGATGAGCCCCAGCATTTT. It encodes CSARDEPQHF.

The table lists this clonotype with many counts. The CDR3 DNA reads TGTGCCAGCAGCACCCATCAAGCGGGGGAGGACTACGAGCAGTACTTC. Its protein is CASSTHQAGEDYEQYF. The chain is built from TRBV7-9 and TRBJ2-7, with 8 bases that match TRBD2. Germline V CDR1 and CDR2: SEHNR, FQNEAQ (reference sequence). The V gene end was trimmed by 5 bases and the J gene end by 3 bases; junction bases not matched to a gene: 12. CDR3 length equals 16 residues.

This clonotype was observed many times. The chain combines TRBV10-1 with TRBJ2-2; no clear D. Germline V lookup: CDR1 WNHNN, CDR2 SYGVQD (reference sequence). CDR3 length: 12 amino acids. Trimming removed 8 bases from V and 5 bases from J, with 9 bases in between. CDR3 amino acids: CASGPGTGELFF. CDR3 sequence (DNA): TGCGCCAGCGGACCCGGGACCGGGGAGCTGTTTTTT.

V usage is TRBV7-2 and J usage is TRBJ2-3; no reliable D call. Per germline, CDR1 SGHTA and CDR2 FQGNSA. The CDR3 has 15 residues. V lost 3 bases, J lost 5 bases, and 15 bases lay in between. CDR3: CASSFRHLGLDTQYF. Here the CDR3 DNA reads TGTGCCAGCAGCTTTCGCCACCTAGGTCTAGATACGCAGTATTTT.

The chain recombines TRBV2 with TRBJ1-2, with D possibly being TRBD1 (5 bases). CDR1 SNHLY and CDR2 FYNNEI come from the germline V gene. This CDR3 comprises 13 residues. Trimming shortened V by 3 bases and J by 2 bases, and 7 bases separated the two germline ends. As DNA, the CDR3 is TGTGCCAGCAGTGACAGGGTGAACTATGGCTACACCTTC. Translation gives CASSDRVNYGYTF.

This clonotype was observed many times. This chain connects TRBV20-1 to TRBJ2-7; D is undetermined. The V end was cut by 5 bases, the J end by 3 bases, with 17 bases between. In germline, CDR1 is DFQATT, CDR2 SNEGSKA (reference sequence). This CDR3 is 14 amino acids long. The CDR3: CSADLPRLRYEQYF. The DNA for the CDR3 is TGCAGTGCTGACCTACCACGCTTACGCTACGAGCAGTACTTC.

J is TRBJ2-7 and V is TRBV7-9; 7 bases match TRBD1. Trimming took 5 bases from V and 4 from J; bases not matched to a gene: 5. This CDR3 is 13 amino acids long. CDR1 is SEHNR and CDR2 is FQNEAQ in the germline V gene (reference sequence). CDR3 sequence: CASSLTGRYEQYF. In DNA, the CDR3 is TGTGCCAGCAGCCTGACAGGGAGATACGAGCAGTACTTC.

The chain joins TRBV7-2 to TRBJ2-7, with a possible D match to TRBD2 (5 bases). Germline CDR1 and CDR2: SGHTA and FQGNSA. Trimming removed 5 bases at V and 7 bases at J, with 15 bases between. The CDR3 runs to 13 residues. CDR3 bases: TGTGCCAGCAGCCAAATAGGGAGCACTGAGCAGTACTTC. Amino acids: CASSQIGSTEQYF.

The table lists this clonotype with many counts. The gene calls are TRBV5-6 and TRBJ2-2; D not certain. This CDR3 comprises 14 residues. Between the trimmed V and J ends, which lost 4 bases and 3 bases, there was a span of 10 bases. Germline lookup yields CDR1 SGHDT and CDR2 YYEEEE. CDR3 loop: CASSPELYTGELFF. The CDR3 DNA follows: TGTGCCAGCAGCCCCGAGCTCTACACCGGGGAGCTGTTTTTT.

This clonotype was counted many times. The V gene is TRBV20-1, the J gene TRBJ2-7; D not resolved. This CDR3 is 14 amino acids long. Germline lookup yields CDR1 DFQATT and CDR2 SNEGSKA (reference sequence). Between the trimmed V and J ends, which lost 3 bases and 3 bases, there was a span of 15 bases. CDR3 sequence (DNA): TGCAGTGCTAGGTATTTGAGGAACAGCTACGAGCAGTACTTC. Its translation: CSARYLRNSYEQYF.

This clonotype was seen once. A read error may account for a junction end that differs from germline. V is TRBV10-3 and J is TRBJ2-5, with 9 bases that match TRBD1. This CDR3 spans 15 amino acids. CDR1 is ENHRY and CDR2 is SYGVKD in the germline V gene. CDR3 DNA sequence: TGTGCCACCAGTCCTGGCGGGGACAGGGAAGAGACCCAGTACTTC. Encoded protein: CATSPGGDREETQYF.

V and J are TRBV5-1 and TRBJ2-2; D is ambiguous. The V and J ends lost 3 bases and 3 bases respectively, with 9 bases between them. Germline lookup yields CDR1 SGHRS and CDR2 YFSETQ. This CDR3 has 14 residues. This chain's CDR3 is CASSWQKHTGELFF. CDR3 coding DNA: TGCGCCAGCAGCTGGCAGAAGCACACCGGGGAGCTGTTTTTT. Filled out from reference TRBV5-1 and TRBJ2-2, the complete variable domain reads KAGVTQTPRYLIKTRGQQVTLSCSPISGHRSVSWYQQTPGQGLQFLFEYFSETQRNKGNFPGRFSGRQFSNSRSEMNVSTLELGDSALYLCASSWQKHTGELFFGEGSRLTVL.

The V gene is TRBV19, the J gene TRBJ2-5; D may be TRBD2 (6 bases). The CDR3 has 15 residues. CDR1 LNHDA and CDR2 SQIVND come from the germline V gene (reference sequence). The V and J ends lost 6 bases and 6 bases respectively, with 20 bases between them. CDR3 nucleotides: TGTGCCAGTAGACACGACCCCGGGAGCGGAAAGACCCAGTACTTC. It codes for CASRHDPGSGKTQYF.

Of note for this clonotype: A junction boundary mismatches the germline segment, possibly from a read error. CDR3 sequence (DNA): TGTGCCGGCAGCTTAGGGGACAGGGTGGCTGAAGGCAATCAGCCCCAGCATTTT. Protein: CAGSLGDRVAEGNQPQHF. This chain joins TRBV7-9 and TRBJ1-5; 9 bases are a match to TRBD1. The germline V gene has CDR1 SEHNR and CDR2 FQNEAQ (reference sequence). This CDR3 is built from 18 residues.

With respect to this clonotype: The conserved final phenylalanine or tryptophan is absent from the CDR3, which likely points to a read error. The DNA is left out, because the CDR3 cannot be placed on it with certainty; the CDR3 is given as TCRdb lists it. V usage is TRBV14 and J usage is TRBJ1-4. Germline CDR1 reads SGHDN; CDR2 reads FVKESK. The CDR3 adds up to 8 amino acids, both ends counted. The CDR3 here is CASSHKFR.

Points on this clonotype: This sequence may be a read error, since a much larger clone differs from it by one base. The chain is built from TRBV7-4 and TRBJ1-5; D possibly corresponds to TRBD1 (5 bases). Deletions cut 5 bases from V and 7 bases from J, with 18 bases between. Germline V gene lookup returns CDR1 SGHVT and CDR2 SQSDAQ. The CDR3 extends over 15 amino acids. CDR3 sequence: CASSQDRGARQPQHF. The CDR3 DNA is TGTGCCAGCAGCCAAGATCGTGGGGCAAGACAGCCCCAGCATTTT.

This clonotype has at least ten counts. This chain connects TRBV10-3 to TRBJ2-7; the D call may be TRBD1 or TRBD2 (5 bases each). Looked up from germline, CDR1 is ENHRY and CDR2 is SYGVKD. With 6 bases removed from V and 3 bases from J, the gap between germline ends came to 18 bases. The CDR3 is 15 amino acids. The CDR3 bases are TGTGCCATCAGACCCCACCGGGACGGAATCTACGAGCAGTACTTC. It codes for CAIRPHRDGIYEQYF.

The chain has TRBV10-2 and TRBJ2-5; D possibly corresponds to TRBD1 (7 bases). Germline-derived CDR1 and CDR2 are WSHSY and SAAADI. Trimming left V 6 bases short and J 5 bases short, with 10 bases between. The CDR3 has 12 residues. CDR3 loop: CASRQGRETQYF. The CDR3 coding sequence is TGCGCCAGCAGACAGGGGAGGGAGACCCAGTACTTC.